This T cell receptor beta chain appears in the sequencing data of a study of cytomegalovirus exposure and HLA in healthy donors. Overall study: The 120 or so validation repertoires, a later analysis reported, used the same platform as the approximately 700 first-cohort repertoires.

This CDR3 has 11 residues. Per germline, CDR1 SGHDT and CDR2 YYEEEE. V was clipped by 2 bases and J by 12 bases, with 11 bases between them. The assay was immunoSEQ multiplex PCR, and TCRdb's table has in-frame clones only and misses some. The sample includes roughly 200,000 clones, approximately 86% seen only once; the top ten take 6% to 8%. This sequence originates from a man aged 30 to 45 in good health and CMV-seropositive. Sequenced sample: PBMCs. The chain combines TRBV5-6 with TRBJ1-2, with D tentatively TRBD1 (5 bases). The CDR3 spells CASSFTGGDTF. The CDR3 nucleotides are TGTGCCAGCAGCTTTACAGGAGGTGACACCTTC.